These 20 T cell receptor beta chains were sequenced from one sample in a study of blood T cell repertoires in COVID-19 (dated by TCRdb to the early 2020s). Libraries were constructed by the immunoSEQ multiplex PCR assay. TCRdb retrieved this table from immuneACCESS and kept in-frame rearrangements only. Not all clones are present; in checked studies, unresolved V genes account for under half, and no reason is known for the remainder. The sample yields about 88,000 clones; approximately 88% were counted once. More than 9.5% of the sample goes to the ten largest clones. Specimen: peripheral blood. All receptors derive from an elderly man with acute or convalescent COVID-19.

The chain combines TRBV2 with TRBJ1-2; TRBD1 agrees at 12 bases. The CDR3 runs to 15 residues. Germline V gene lookup returns CDR1 SNHLY and CDR2 FYNNEI. V was pared by 2 bases and J by 5 bases, with 3 bases of the junction left unmatched. The CDR3 coding sequence is TGTGCCAGCAGTGAATCGGGACAGGGGGCTTATGGCTACACCTTC. This sequence encodes CASSESGQGAYGYTF.

The chain carries TRBV11-2 and TRBJ2-3, with D perhaps TRBD1 (5 bases). Germline CDR1 SGHAT, CDR2 FQNNGV. V was clipped by 1 base and J by 5 bases, with 10 bases between them. This CDR3 contains 14 residues. CDR3 bases: TGTGCCAGCAGCTTAGGCAGGGCTGAAGATACGCAGTATTTT. The encoded protein is CASSLGRAEDTQYF.

The chain has TRBV6-1 and TRBJ1-2; tentative D call: TRBD1 (6 bases). Deletions cut 3 bases from V and 4 bases from J, with 18 bases between. CDR1 and CDR2 (germline): MNHNS, SASEGT. CDR3 length: 16 residues. Here the CDR3 reads CASSEGGTFATYGYTF. CDR3 bases: TGTGCCAGCAGTGAGGGAGGGACATTCGCGACCTATGGCTACACCTTC.

The chain employs TRBV19 and TRBJ1-6; D possibly corresponds to TRBD1 (5 bases). Germline assignment: CDR1 LNHDA and CDR2 SQIVND (reference sequence). V was shortened by 5 bases and J by 9 bases, with 20 bases between the two germline ends. The CDR3 consists of 16 residues. In DNA form, the CDR3 reads TGTGCCAGTAGTTTGGGGCGTTGGGACTGGAGTTCACCCCTCCACTTT. The encoded protein is CASSLGRWDWSSPLHF.

The chain has TRBV28 and TRBJ2-2; 8 nucleotides agree with TRBD1. CDR1 and CDR2 from the germline V gene are MDHEN and SYDVKM. CDR3 length equals 17 residues. The junction had 8 bases not matched to a gene; V was cut back by 5 bases and J by 0 bases. As DNA, the CDR3 is TGTGCCAGCAGTGTACCGCAGGGGGCATCGAACACCGGGGAGCTGTTTTTT. This sequence encodes CASSVPQGASNTGELFF.

About this clone: This CDR3 is also generated by other DNA sequences in the sample. The rearrangement uses TRBV29-1 and TRBJ1-1; D uncertain. In germline, CDR1 is SQVTM, CDR2 ANQGSEA. This CDR3 is built from 11 residues. Trimming left V 4 bases short and J 0 bases short, with 3 bases between. The CDR3 here is CSVAVNTEAFF. The CDR3, as DNA: TGCAGCGTTGCAGTGAACACTGAAGCTTTCTTT. Filled out from reference TRBV29-1 and TRBJ1-1, the complete variable domain reads SAVISQKPSRDICQRGTSLTIQCQVDSQVTMMFWYRQQPGQSLTLIATANQGSEATYESGFVIDKFPISRPNLTFSTLTVSNMSPEDSSIYLCSVAVNTEAFFGQGTRLTVV.

CDR3 bases: TGCGCCAGCAGCCAAGATGCCGGGGCGGGAGGGTACTACAATGAGCAGTTCTTC. This gives the protein CASSQDAGAGGYYNEQFF. This chain connects TRBV4-3 to TRBJ2-1; 9 bases line up with TRBD2. The CDR3 loop spans 18 amino acids. Trimming at V came to 0 bases and at J to 3 bases, leaving 9 bases not matched to a gene. The germline V gene has CDR1 LGHNA and CDR2 YSLEER.

CDR3 loop: CASSLYRAGGLEKLFF. The CDR3 DNA reads as TGTGCCAGCAGCTTGTATCGGGCAGGGGGCTTGGAAAAACTGTTTTTT. V gene TRBV7-9 combines with J gene TRBJ1-4; 8 nucleotides match TRBD1. The CDR3 spans 16 residues. Trimming cost V 3 bases and J 8 bases; bases outside gene matches: 11. The germline V gene has CDR1 SEHNR and CDR2 FQNEAQ (reference sequence).

J is TRBJ1-1 and V is TRBV6-5; D gene unclear. The CDR3 has 13 residues. V was cut by 0 bases and J by 6 bases, with 8 bases left in between. The germline gives CDR1 MNHEY, CDR2 SVGAGI. CDR3 nucleotide sequence: TGTGCCAGCAGTTACTCGAGGGCAGCTGAAGCTTTCTTT. It translates to CASSYSRAAEAFF.

The V and J genes are TRBV6-5 and TRBJ2-1; maybe TRBD2 (6 bases). The V gene's germline CDR1 is MNHEY and CDR2 SVGAGI. Trimming took off 2 bases at V and 3 bases at J, with 11 bases between the two ends. The CDR3 consists of 15 residues. The chain's CDR3 is CASSYLASDYNEQFF. CDR3 DNA: TGTGCCAGCAGTTACCTAGCGTCGGACTACAATGAGCAGTTCTTC.

This chain's CDR3 is CASSVGATNEKLFF. The CDR3 region has the DNA TGTGCCAGCAGCGTAGGAGCAACTAATGAAAAACTGTTTTTT. V usage is TRBV9 and J usage is TRBJ1-4; no reliable D call. V lost 0 bases to trimming and J lost 0 bases, with 3 bases between them. The CDR3 spans 14 residues. Germline-derived CDR1 and CDR2 are SGDLS and YYNGEE.

The chain combines TRBV7-3 with TRBJ2-2; 8 positions match TRBD1. Losses at the gene ends were 6 bases for V and 4 bases for J; bases not matched to a gene: 10. Germline V gene sequence: CDR1 SGHTA, CDR2 FQGTGA. The CDR3 has 16 amino acids. The CDR3 coding sequence is TGTGCCAGCAGAGCTCAGGGGGCAGGGTCCACCGGGGAGCTGTTTTTT. This translates into CASRAQGAGSTGELFF.

The genes are TRBV18 and TRBJ2-2; D is uncertain. V was clipped by 3 bases and J by 0 bases, with 8 bases between them. Germline values: CDR1 KGHSH, CDR2 LQKENI. CDR3 length: 15 residues. This CDR3 reads CASSPSSTNTGELFF. CDR3 bases: TGTGCCAGCTCACCTTCCAGTACGAACACCGGGGAGCTGTTTTTT.

In DNA, the CDR3 is TGTGCCACCAGCAGGGAGAGTTTGACCCAGTACTTC. Its translation: CATSRESLTQYF. The chain is built from TRBV15 and TRBJ2-5; D remains unclear. Trimming shortened V by 3 bases and J by 7 bases, and 9 bases separated the two germline ends. Germline CDR1 and CDR2: LNHNV and YYDKDF (reference sequence). The CDR3 loop spans 12 amino acids. Full variable domain (remainder filled in from reference TRBV15 and TRBJ2-5): DAMVIQNPRYQVTQFGKPVTLSCSQTLNHNVMYWYQQKSSQAPKLLFHYYDKDFNNEADTPDNFQSRRPNTSFCFLDIRSPGLGDTAMYLCATSRESLTQYFGPGTRLLVL.

Only one count was recorded for this clone. The chain joins TRBV3-1 (or the pseudogene TRBV3-2) to TRBJ2-3; the match to TRBD2 covers 10 bases. Germline CDR1 is LGHDT and CDR2 is YNNKEL (reference sequence). The CDR3 runs 16 residues. V shed 6 bases and J 2 bases; nucleotides not matched to a gene: 8. The CDR3 protein is CASRTSGATYTDTQYF. In nucleotides, the CDR3 is TGTGCCAGCAGAACTAGCGGGGCGACATACACAGATACGCAGTATTTT.

Details on this clone: This same CDR3 is encoded by further DNA sequences in the sample. V and J are TRBV5-1 and TRBJ2-3; no definite D call. The germline gives CDR1 SGHRS, CDR2 YFSETQ. V dropped 0 bases and J dropped 0 bases, with 8 bases sitting between them. The CDR3 totals 15 residues. CDR3 bases: TGCGCCAGCAGCTTGGGGCAGGTTAGCACAGATACGCAGTATTTT. It is translated as CASSLGQVSTDTQYF.

The chain recombines TRBV5-1 with TRBJ1-1, with TRBD1 identical over 9 bases. Germline-derived CDR1 and CDR2 are SGHRS and YFSETQ. The CDR3 is 15 amino acids. The junction had 5 bases not matched to a gene; V was cut back by 4 bases and J by 1 base. The CDR3 DNA follows: TGCGCCAGCAGCCCTGGGGACAGGGCGAACACTGAAGCTTTCTTT. Translating it yields CASSPGDRANTEAFF.

This chain connects TRBV7-2 to TRBJ1-1; D ambiguous. There are 15 residues in the CDR3. Per the germline V gene, CDR1 is SGHTA and CDR2 is FQGNSA. V lost 3 bases and J 1 base, leaving 12 bases between the germline ends. CDR3 DNA: TGTGCCAGCAGCTTGGGCCCCGAGGGGAACACTGAAGCTTTCTTT. Protein: CASSLGPEGNTEAFF.

This rearrangement joins TRBV2 to TRBJ1-5; 8 bases fit TRBD1. Germline V gives CDR1 SNHLY, CDR2 FYNNEI. Losses at the gene ends were 9 bases for V and 5 bases for J; bases not matched to a gene: 6. The CDR3 spans 13 residues. CDR3 in DNA: TGTGCCAGTGCAATGGACAGGGATCAGCCCCAGCATTTT. Translated: CASAMDRDQPQHF.

This clone was picked up a small number of times. The gene calls are TRBV3-1 (or the pseudogene TRBV3-2) and TRBJ1-1, with a possible D match to TRBD1 (6 bases). Germline V gives CDR1 LGHDT, CDR2 YNNKEL (reference sequence). Trimming removed 3 bases at V and 7 bases at J, with 15 bases between. The CDR3 spans 14 residues. For the CDR3, the DNA is TGTGCCAGCAGCCAGCTAGGGGGGGGTGGTGAAGCTTTCTTT. Translation: CASSQLGGGGEAFF.